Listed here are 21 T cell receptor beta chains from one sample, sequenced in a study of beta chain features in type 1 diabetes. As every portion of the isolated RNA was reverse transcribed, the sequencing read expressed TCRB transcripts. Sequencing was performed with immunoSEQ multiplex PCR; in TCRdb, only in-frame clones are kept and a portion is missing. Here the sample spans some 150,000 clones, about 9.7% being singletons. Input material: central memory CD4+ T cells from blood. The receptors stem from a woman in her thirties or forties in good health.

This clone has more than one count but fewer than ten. CDR3 sequence: CASSVGVLTYEQYF. Written as DNA, the CDR3 is TGTGCCAGTAGTGTCGGGGTCCTCACCTACGAGCAGTACTTC. V gene TRBV19 combines with J gene TRBJ2-7; D might be TRBD2 (5 bases). The CDR3 extends over 14 amino acids. CDR1 LNHDA and CDR2 SQIVND come from the germline V gene (reference sequence). Trimming took 5 bases from V and 2 from J, leaving 13 bases between them.

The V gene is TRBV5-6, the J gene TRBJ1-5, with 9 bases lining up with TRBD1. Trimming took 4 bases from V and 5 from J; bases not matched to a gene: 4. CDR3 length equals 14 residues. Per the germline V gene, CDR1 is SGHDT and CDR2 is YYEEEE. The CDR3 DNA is TGTGCCAGCAGCGTGGGACAGGGTTATCAGCCCCAGCATTTT. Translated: CASSVGQGYQPQHF.

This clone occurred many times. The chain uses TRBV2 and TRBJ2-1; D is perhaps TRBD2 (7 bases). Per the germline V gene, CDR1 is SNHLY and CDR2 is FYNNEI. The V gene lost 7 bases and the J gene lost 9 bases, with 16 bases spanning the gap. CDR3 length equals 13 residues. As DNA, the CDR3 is TGTGCCAGCAAGGGGGGGAGGGAGAGTGAGCAGTTCTTC. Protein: CASKGGRESEQFF.

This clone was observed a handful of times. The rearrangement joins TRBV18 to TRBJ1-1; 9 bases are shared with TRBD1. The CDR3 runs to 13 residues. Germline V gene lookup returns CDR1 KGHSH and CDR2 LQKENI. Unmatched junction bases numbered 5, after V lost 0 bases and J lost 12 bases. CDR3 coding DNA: TGTGCCAGCTCACCACCGGGACAGGGTTTGACTTTCTTT. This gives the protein CASSPPGQGLTFF.

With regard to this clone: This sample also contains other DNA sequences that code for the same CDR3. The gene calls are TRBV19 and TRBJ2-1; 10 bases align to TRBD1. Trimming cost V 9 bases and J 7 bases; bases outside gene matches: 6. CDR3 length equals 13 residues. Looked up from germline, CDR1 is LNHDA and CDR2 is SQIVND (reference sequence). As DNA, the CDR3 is TGTGCCAGCCGACAGGGGGCGGGAAATGAGCAGTTCTTC. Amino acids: CASRQGAGNEQFF.

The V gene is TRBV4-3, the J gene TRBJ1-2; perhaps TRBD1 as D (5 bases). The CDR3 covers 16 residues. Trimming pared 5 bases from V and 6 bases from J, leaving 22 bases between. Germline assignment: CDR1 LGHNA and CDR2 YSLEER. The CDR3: CASSFGHSALSNGYTF. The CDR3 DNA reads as TGCGCCAGCAGCTTTGGACATTCCGCCCTTTCTAATGGCTACACCTTC.

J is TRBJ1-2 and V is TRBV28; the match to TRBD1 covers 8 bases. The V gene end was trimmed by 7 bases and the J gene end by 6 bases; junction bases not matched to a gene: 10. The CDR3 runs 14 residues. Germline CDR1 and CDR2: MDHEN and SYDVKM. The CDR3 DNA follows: TGTGCCAGCAAGGGGGGACAGGTATCCGATGGCTACACCTTC. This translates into CASKGGQVSDGYTF.

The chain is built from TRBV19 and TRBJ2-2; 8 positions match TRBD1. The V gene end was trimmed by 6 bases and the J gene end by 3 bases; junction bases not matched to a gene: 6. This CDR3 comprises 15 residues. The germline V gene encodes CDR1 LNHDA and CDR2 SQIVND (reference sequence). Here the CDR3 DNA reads TGTGCCAGTAGGAAGGGACAGGAATACACCGGGGAGCTGTTTTTT. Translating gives CASRKGQEYTGELFF.

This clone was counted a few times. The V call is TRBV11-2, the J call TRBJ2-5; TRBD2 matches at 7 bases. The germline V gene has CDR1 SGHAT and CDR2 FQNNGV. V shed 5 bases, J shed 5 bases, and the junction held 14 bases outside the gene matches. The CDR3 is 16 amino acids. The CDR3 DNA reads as TGTGCCAGCAGCCCGGGGACTACCGCTCTCACGGAGACCCAGTACTTC. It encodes CASSPGTTALTETQYF. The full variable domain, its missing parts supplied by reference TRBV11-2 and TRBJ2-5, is EAGVAQSPRYKIIEKRQSVAFWCNPISGHATLYWYQQILGQGPKLLIQFQNNGVVDDSQLPKDRFSAERLKGVDSTLKIQPAKLEDSAVYLCASSPGTTALTETQYFGPGTRLLVL.

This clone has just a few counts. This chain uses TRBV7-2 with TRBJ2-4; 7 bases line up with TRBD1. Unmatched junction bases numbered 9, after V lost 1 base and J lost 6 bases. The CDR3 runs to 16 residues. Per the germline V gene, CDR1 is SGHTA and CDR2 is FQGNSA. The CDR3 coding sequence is TGTGCCAGCAGCTTAGGCCCACAACAGGGGACAAACATTCAGTACTTC. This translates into CASSLGPQQGTNIQYF.

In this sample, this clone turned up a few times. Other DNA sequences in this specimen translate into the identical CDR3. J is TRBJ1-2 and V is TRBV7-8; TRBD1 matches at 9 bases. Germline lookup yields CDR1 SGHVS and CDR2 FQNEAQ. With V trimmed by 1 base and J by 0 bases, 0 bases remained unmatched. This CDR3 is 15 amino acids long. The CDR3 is CASSLGQGANYGYTF. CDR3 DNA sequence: TGTGCCAGCAGCTTAGGACAGGGGGCTAACTATGGCTACACCTTC.

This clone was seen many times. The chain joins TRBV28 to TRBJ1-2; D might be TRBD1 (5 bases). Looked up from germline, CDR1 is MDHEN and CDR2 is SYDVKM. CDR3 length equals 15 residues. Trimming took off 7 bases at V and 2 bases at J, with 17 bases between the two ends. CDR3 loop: CASISSGEPNYGYTF. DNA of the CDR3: TGTGCCAGCATCTCCTCGGGGGAACCAAACTATGGCTACACCTTC.

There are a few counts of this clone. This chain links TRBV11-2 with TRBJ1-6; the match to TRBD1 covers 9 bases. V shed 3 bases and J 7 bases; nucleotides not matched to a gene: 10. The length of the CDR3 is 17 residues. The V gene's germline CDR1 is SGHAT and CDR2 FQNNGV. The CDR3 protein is CASSLAGTGKVNSPLHF. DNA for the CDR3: TGTGCCAGCAGCTTGGCCGGGACAGGGAAAGTGAATTCACCCCTCCACTTT.

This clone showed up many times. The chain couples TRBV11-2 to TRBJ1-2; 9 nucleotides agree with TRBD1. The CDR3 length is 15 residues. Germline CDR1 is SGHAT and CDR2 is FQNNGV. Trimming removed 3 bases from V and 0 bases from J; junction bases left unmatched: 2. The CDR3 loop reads CASSFTGGTNYGYTF. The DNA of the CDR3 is TGTGCCAGCAGCTTCACAGGGGGCACTAACTATGGCTACACCTTC.

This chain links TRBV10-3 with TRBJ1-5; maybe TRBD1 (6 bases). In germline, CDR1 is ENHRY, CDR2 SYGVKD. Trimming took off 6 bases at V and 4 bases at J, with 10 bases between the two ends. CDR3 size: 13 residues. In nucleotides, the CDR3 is TGTGCCATCAGGGACAGATTTAATCAGCCCCAGCATTTT. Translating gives CAIRDRFNQPQHF.

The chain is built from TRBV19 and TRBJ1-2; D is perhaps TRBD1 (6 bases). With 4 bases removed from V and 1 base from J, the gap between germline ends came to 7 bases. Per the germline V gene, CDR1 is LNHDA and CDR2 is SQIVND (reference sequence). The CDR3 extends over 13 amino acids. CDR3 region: CASSKGGNYGYTF. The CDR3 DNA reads TGTGCCAGTAGTAAAGGGGGTAACTATGGCTACACCTTC.

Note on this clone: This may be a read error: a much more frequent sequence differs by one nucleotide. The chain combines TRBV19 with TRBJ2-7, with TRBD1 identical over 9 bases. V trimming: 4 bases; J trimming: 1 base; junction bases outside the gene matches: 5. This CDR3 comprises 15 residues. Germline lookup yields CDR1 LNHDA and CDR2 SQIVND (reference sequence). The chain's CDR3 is CASSSSGTGSYEQYF. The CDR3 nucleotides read TGTGCCAGTAGTAGCTCCGGGACAGGGTCCTACGAGCAGTACTTC.

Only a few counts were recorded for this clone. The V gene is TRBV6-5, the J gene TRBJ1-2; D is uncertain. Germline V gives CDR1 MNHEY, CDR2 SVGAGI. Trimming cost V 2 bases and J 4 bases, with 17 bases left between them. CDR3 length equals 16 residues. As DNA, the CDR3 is TGTGCCAGCAGTTACGCAGCGGGCGTCGCCGGCTATGGCTACACCTTC. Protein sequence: CASSYAAGVAGYGYTF.

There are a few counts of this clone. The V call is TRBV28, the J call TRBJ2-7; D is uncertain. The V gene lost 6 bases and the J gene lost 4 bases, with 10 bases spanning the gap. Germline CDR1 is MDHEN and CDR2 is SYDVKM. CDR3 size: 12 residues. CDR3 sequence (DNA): TGTGCCAGCAGACTTGGTCGGTACGAGCAGTACTTC. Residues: CASRLGRYEQYF.

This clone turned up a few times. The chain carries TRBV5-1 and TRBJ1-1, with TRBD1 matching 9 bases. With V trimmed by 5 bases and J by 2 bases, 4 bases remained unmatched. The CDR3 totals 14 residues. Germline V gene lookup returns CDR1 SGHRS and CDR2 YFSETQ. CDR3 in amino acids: CASRRTGANTEAFF. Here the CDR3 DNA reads TGCGCCAGCAGAAGGACAGGGGCCAACACTGAAGCTTTCTTT.

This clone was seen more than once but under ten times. In nucleotides, the CDR3 is TGTGCCAGCGGCGGACCTTCGACTAGCGGACTTCCCAAAAACATTCAGTACTTC. Protein: CASGGPSTSGLPKNIQYF. The chain carries TRBV2 and TRBJ2-4; 9 bases match TRBD2. V shed 8 bases, J shed 2 bases, and the junction held 16 bases outside the gene matches. The CDR3 length is 18 residues. Germline-derived CDR1 and CDR2 are SNHLY and FYNNEI.